This T cell receptor (beta chain) was recorded in a study of CD8 T cells in ankylosing spondylitis (dated by TCRdb to 2016 to 2017). With regard to the full study: To find TCR variants linked to disease, the study profiled T cell receptor beta repertoires in ankylosing spondylitis patients and healthy donors. The whole study cohort included 85 to 120 healthy donors and around 24 ankylosing spondylitis patients. Peripheral blood was sampled, and synovial fluid was additionally collected from ankylosing spondylitis patients.

This clonotype has more than one count but fewer than ten. What antigen it recognizes has not been identified. It has no much larger one-base neighbor in the sample; base qualities were not kept. Looking up the germline V gene yields CDR1 MNHEY and CDR2 SVGEGT. The junction shows trimming of 2 bases on V and 9 bases on J, plus 14 bases between the germline ends. The CDR3, cysteine through phenylalanine, is 14 amino acids long. Only the CDR3 part of the read is kept: 42 bases, read in frame from the first base. TCRdb lists the instrument as Illumina HiSeq 2500. TCR beta libraries were prepared by quantitative 5'-RACE with molecular barcodes. Processing in the source paper ran as follows. Disease-linked TCR variants were identified with a new computational method built on a probabilistic model of VDJ rearrangement. TCRdb trimmed public reads at Q25 via fastp, called clones via MiXCR and kept in-frame beta chains. Every distinct CDR3 protein forms one entry, paired with its most common genes and DNA. The V and J calls were not made by the authors but by TCRdb's processing. The sample table contains about 160,000 distinct CDR3 sequences; only one count was recorded for roughly 10% of them. Of the sample, about 15% falls within the top ten clones.

General study outcomes and caveats: The disease-linked clones had a CD8+ phenotype and were found at relatively low frequencies in peripheral blood. The disease-linked clones were reported as significantly enriched in matched synovial fluid samples from ankylosing spondylitis patients. A TCR beta motif of eight highly homologous amino acid variants appeared characteristic of blood from ankylosing spondylitis patients. Some motif variants had previously been reported in the synovial fluid and blood of reactive arthritis patients, which suggests shared mechanisms of disease initiation.

The source material was blood, either unsorted or a sorted T cell fraction (not recorded which). The sequence was obtained from a female donor with ankylosing spondylitis or in good health (not recorded which). This chain joins TRBV6-2 or TRBV6-3 to TRBJ1-5; 5 matching bases give a weak D call of TRBD1. The CDR3 here reads CASSYKLVGRPQHF. Here is the DNA: TGTGCCAGCAGTTACAAACTGGTGGGGCGGCCCCAGCATTTT.